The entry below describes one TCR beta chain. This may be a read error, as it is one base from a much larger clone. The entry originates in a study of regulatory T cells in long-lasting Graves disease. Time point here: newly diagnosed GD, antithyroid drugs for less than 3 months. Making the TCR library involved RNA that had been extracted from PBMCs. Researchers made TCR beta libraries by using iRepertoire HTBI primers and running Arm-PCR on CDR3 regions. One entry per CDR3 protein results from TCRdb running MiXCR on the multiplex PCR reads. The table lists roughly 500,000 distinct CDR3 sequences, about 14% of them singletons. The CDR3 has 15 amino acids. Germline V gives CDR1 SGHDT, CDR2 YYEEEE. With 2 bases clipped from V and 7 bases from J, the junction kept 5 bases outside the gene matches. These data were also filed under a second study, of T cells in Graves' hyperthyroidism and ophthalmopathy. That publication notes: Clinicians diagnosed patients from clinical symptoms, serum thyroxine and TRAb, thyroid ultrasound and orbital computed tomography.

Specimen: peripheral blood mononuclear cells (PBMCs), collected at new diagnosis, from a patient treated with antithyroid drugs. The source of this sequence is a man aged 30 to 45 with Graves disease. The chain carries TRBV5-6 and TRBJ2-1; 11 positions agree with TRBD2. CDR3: CASSFSGRACNEQFF. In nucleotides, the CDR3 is TGTGCCAGCAGCTTTAGCGGGAGGGCCTGTAATGAGCAGTTCTTC.